The clone carrying this TCR beta chain showed up just a few times. Its specificity is not known. V was shortened by 5 bases and J by 7 bases, with 14 bases between the two germline ends. Germline CDR1 reads MNHNY; CDR2 reads SVGAGI (reference sequence). The CDR3 covers 13 residues. This sample was included in a study of beta chain features in type 1 diabetes. Overall study results and limits: Shortening of TCRB CDR3s, moderate but significant, appeared in all four CD4+ subsets of Type 1 diabetes patients.

The isolated RNA, all of it, was reverse transcribed, so expressed TCRB transcripts were what got sequenced. Sequencing used immunoSEQ multiplex PCR; TCRdb keeps in-frame clones, though not all of them. The sample has roughly 340,000 clones, roughly 14% seen once. Sample: naive CD4+ T cells from blood. The TCR sequence derives from a woman between 18 and 29 years old with type 1 diabetes. This sequence joins TRBV6-6 and TRBJ1-2; D uncertain. CDR3 region: CASSPVQDSGYTF. Written as DNA, the CDR3 is TGTGCCAGCAGTCCCGTACAAGATTCTGGCTACACCTTC.